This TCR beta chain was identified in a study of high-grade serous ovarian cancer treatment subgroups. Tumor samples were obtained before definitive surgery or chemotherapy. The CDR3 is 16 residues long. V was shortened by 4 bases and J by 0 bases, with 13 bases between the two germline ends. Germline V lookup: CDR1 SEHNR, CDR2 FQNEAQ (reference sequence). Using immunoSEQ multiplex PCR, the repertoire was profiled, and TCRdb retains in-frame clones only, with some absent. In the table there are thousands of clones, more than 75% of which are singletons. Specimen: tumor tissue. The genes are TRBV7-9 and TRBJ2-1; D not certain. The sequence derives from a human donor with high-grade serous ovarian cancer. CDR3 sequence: CASSSWAVSSYNEQFF. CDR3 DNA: TGTGCCAGCAGCTCGTGGGCGGTGAGCTCCTACAATGAGCAGTTCTTC.